Below are 24 T cell receptor beta chains sequenced from a single sample in a study of blood T cells in healthy people across ages. Sample-barcoded 5' priming and a J-beta primer mix drove a second PCR of roughly 6 to 12 cycles. MiXCR was run by TCRdb on the 5' RACE reads, yielding one entry per CDR3 protein. The repertoire holds roughly 700,000 distinct CDR3 sequences, about 30% seen once, with 15% in the top ten. Sequenced input: blood. The receptor set was obtained from a woman aged 80 or over in good health.

This clonotype was recorded many times. The rearrangement joins TRBV4-2 to TRBJ1-2; no reliable D call. The CDR3 runs 17 residues. V lost 0 bases to trimming and J lost 0 bases, with 14 bases between them. Germline CDR1 and CDR2: LGHNA and YNFKEQ. CDR3 residues: CASSQDGLGQANYGYTF. DNA of the CDR3: TGTGCCAGCAGCCAAGATGGCCTAGGGCAGGCTAACTATGGCTACACCTTC.

The rearrangement uses TRBV6-1 and TRBJ1-1, with D unclear. This CDR3 is 13 amino acids long. Germline V gene sequence: CDR1 MNHNS, CDR2 SASEGT. V shed 8 bases and J shed 0 bases, with 10 bases lying between them. The CDR3 reads CASGRDLNTEAFF. The CDR3 DNA reads TGTGCCAGCGGACGTGACTTGAACACTGAAGCTTTCTTT.

This clonotype appeared a few times. A much larger clone differs from this one at a single base, so this may be a read error. The gene calls are TRBV5-5 and TRBJ2-7, with a tentative D call TRBD2 (6 bases). CDR1 and CDR2 from the germline V gene are SGHKS and YYEKEE (reference sequence). The CDR3 extends over 14 amino acids. The CDR3 nucleotides are TGTGCCAGCAGCTCGGGACTGTCCTCCTACGGGCAGTACTTC. The encoded protein is CASSSGLSSYGQYF.

The V call is TRBV30, the J call TRBJ1-2; no firm D call. This CDR3 contains 15 residues. Germline lookup yields CDR1 GTSNPN and CDR2 SVGIG (reference sequence). V lost 4 bases to trimming and J lost 6 bases, with 21 bases between them. The CDR3 loop is CAWTAWPETDHGYTF. DNA for the CDR3: TGTGCCTGGACCGCTTGGCCCGAGACCGACCATGGCTACACCTTC.

A note on this clonotype: Possible read error: a much larger clone is one base away. J is TRBJ2-1 and V is TRBV5-1, with D possibly matching TRBD2 (6 bases). Germline-derived CDR1 and CDR2 are SGHRS and YFSETQ. The CDR3 covers 16 residues. The CDR3 region is CANSLAPAGSANEQFF. CDR3 nucleotides: TGCGCCAACAGCTTGGCTCCCGCGGGGTCAGCCAATGAGCAGTTCTTC. Combining the CDR3 with reference TRBV5-1 and TRBJ2-1 gives the whole variable domain KAGVTQTPRYLIKTRGQQVTLSCSPISGHRSVSWYQQTPGQGLQFLFEYFSETQRNKGNFPGRFSGRQFSNSRSEMNVSTLELGDSALYLCANSLAPAGSANEQFFGPGTRLTVL.

This clonotype was seen many times. The gene calls are TRBV6-2 or TRBV6-3 and TRBJ1-2; the match to TRBD1 covers 10 bases. From germline, CDR1 is MNHEY and CDR2 SVGEGT. The J segment lost 3 bases and the V segment lost 6 bases, leaving 4 bases of the junction unmatched. The CDR3 runs to 14 residues. CDR3 amino acids: CASRGTGEDYGYTF. The DNA for the CDR3 is TGTGCCAGCAGAGGGACAGGGGAAGACTATGGCTACACCTTC.

The rearrangement uses TRBV7-2 and TRBJ1-4, with a weak D call TRBD1 (5 bases). The CDR3 is 15 residues long. The germline CDR1 and CDR2 sequences are SGHTA and FQGNSA. Deletions cut 4 bases from V and 3 bases from J, with 12 bases between. CDR3 region: CASSSDGGANEKLFF. Written as DNA, the CDR3 is TGTGCCAGCAGCTCCGACGGGGGGGCTAATGAAAAACTGTTTTTT.

This clonotype was counted many times. The chain carries TRBV5-1 and TRBJ2-2; D is perhaps TRBD1 (6 bases). The V end lost 0 bases, the J end lost 6 bases, and 12 bases lay between the germline ends. Germline CDR1 reads SGHRS; CDR2 reads YFSETQ. CDR3 length: 15 amino acids. CDR3 loop: CASSLDRAVAGELFF. In DNA form, the CDR3 reads TGCGCCAGCAGCTTGGACAGGGCGGTTGCCGGGGAGCTGTTTTTT.

This clonotype was recorded a few times. This sequence joins TRBV9 and TRBJ2-3; 10 bases line up with TRBD2. CDR1 and CDR2 (germline): SGDLS, YYNGEE. With 3 bases clipped from V and 2 bases from J, the junction kept 6 bases outside the gene matches. The CDR3 contains 16 residues. CDR3 protein: CASSERGGQITDTQYF. The CDR3 nucleotides are TGTGCCAGCAGCGAGCGGGGGGGGCAGATCACAGATACGCAGTATTTT.

This clonotype was observed a few times. The rearrangement links TRBV4-3 to TRBJ2-7; D gene uncertain. V lost 0 bases to trimming and J lost 6 bases, with 9 bases between them. The length of the CDR3 is 13 residues. Germline CDR1 LGHNA, CDR2 YSLEER. CDR3 bases: TGCGCCAGCAGCCAAGATCACCAAAGCGAGCAGTACTTC. Its protein is CASSQDHQSEQYF.

A remark on this clonotype: A read error may be the cause here, since a much bigger clone is one base away. The V call is TRBV7-3, the J call TRBJ2-1; 9 positions agree with TRBD1. Germline assignment: CDR1 SGHTA and CDR2 FQGTGA. The V gene end was trimmed by 4 bases and the J gene end by 10 bases; junction bases not matched to a gene: 8. The CDR3 sequence is 14 residues long. CDR3 bases: TGTGCCAGCAGCTCCGGGACAGGGTTATGGGAGCAGTTCTTC. It translates to CASSSGTGLWEQFF.

This clonotype was counted many times. The CDR3 DNA reads as TGTGCCAGCTTAGCGGGAATCCAAGAGACCCAGTACTTC. The encoded protein is CASLAGIQETQYF. The gene calls are TRBV12-3 or TRBV12-4 and TRBJ2-5, with 8 nucleotides matching TRBD2. This CDR3 is built from 13 residues. V was pared by 8 bases and J by 1 base, with 3 bases of the junction left unmatched.

The V call is TRBV19, the J call TRBJ2-1; TRBD2 matches at 8 bases. The CDR3 is 13 amino acids. Trimming took 1 base from V and 10 from J; bases not matched to a gene: 3. From germline, CDR1 is LNHDA and CDR2 SQIVND (reference sequence). The CDR3 sequence is CASSIGAGGEQFF. For the CDR3, the DNA is TGTGCCAGTAGTATAGGTGCGGGAGGCGAGCAGTTCTTC. The whole variable domain, remainder taken from reference TRBV19 and TRBJ2-1, is DGGITQSPKYLFRKEGQNVTLSCEQNLNHDAMYWYRQDPGQGLRLIYYSQIVNDFQKGDIAEGYSVSREKKESFPLTVTSAQKNPTAFYLCASSIGAGGEQFFGPGTRLTVL.

On this clonotype itself: A read error may produce the germline difference seen at one junction end. The chain combines TRBV7-2 with TRBJ1-2, with D perhaps matching TRBD1 (5 bases). The germline gives CDR1 SGHTA, CDR2 FQGNSA. This CDR3 spans 14 amino acids. DNA for the CDR3: TGTGCCAGCAGCCCCTTTGACAGCGACTATGGCTGCACCTTC. Encoded protein: CASSPFDSDYGCTF.

This clonotype was counted many times. The V and J genes are TRBV6-6 and TRBJ1-2; D unclear. CDR3 length: 13 amino acids. V was clipped by 8 bases and J by 3 bases, with 13 bases between them. CDR1 MNHNY and CDR2 SVGAGI come from the germline V gene (reference sequence). Here the CDR3 reads CASFMDRYYGYTF. The CDR3 DNA follows: TGTGCCAGCTTTATGGACCGATACTATGGCTACACCTTC.

This clonotype was seen at least ten times. CDR3: CASSLAGGDYEQYF. The CDR3 DNA reads TGTGCCAGCAGCTTAGCAGGGGGGGACTACGAGCAGTACTTC. The V gene is TRBV7-3, the J gene TRBJ2-7; D tentatively fits TRBD1 or TRBD2 (7 bases each). The V and J ends lost 2 bases and 3 bases respectively, with 11 bases between them. Germline V CDR1 and CDR2: SGHTA, FQGTGA. The CDR3 runs 14 residues. Based on the CDR3 plus reference TRBV7-3 and TRBJ2-7, the full variable domain is GAGVSQTPSNKVTEKGKYVELRCDPISGHTALYWYRQSLGQGPEFLIYFQGTGAADDSGLPNDRFFAVRPEGSVSTLKIQRTERGDSAVYLCASSLAGGDYEQYFGPGTRLTVT.

The sample holds many counts of this clonotype. The rearrangement joins TRBV6-1 to TRBJ2-7; 10 bases line up with TRBD1. The V and J ends lost 6 bases and 5 bases, in that order; junction bases with no gene match: 7. Germline CDR1 reads MNHNS; CDR2 reads SASEGT. The CDR3 runs to 14 residues. This CDR3 is CASRAGTGVDEQYF. The DNA for the CDR3 is TGTGCCAGCAGGGCCGGGACAGGGGTCGACGAGCAGTACTTC.

About this clonotype itself: Given a much more abundant clone one base away, this may be a read error. The rearrangement links TRBV28 to TRBJ2-7; 8 positions match TRBD1. This CDR3 spans 16 amino acids. Germline lookup yields CDR1 MDHEN and CDR2 SYDVKM. CDR3 amino acids: CASSLWTGTSSYKQYF. In DNA, the CDR3 is TGTGCCAGCAGCCTTTGGACAGGGACGAGCTCCTACAAGCAGTACTTC.

V and J are TRBV10-3 and TRBJ2-3, with D perhaps TRBD2 (7 bases). Trimming removed 7 bases at V and 4 bases at J, with 18 bases between. This CDR3 has 15 amino acids. Germline loops: CDR1 ENHRY, CDR2 SYGVKD. The CDR3 reads CAIKVGGGRADTQYF. The CDR3, as DNA: TGTGCCATCAAGGTGGGGGGGGGGCGAGCAGATACGCAGTATTTT.

A few counts support this clonotype. Possible read error: a much larger clone is one base away. The chain uses TRBV7-3 and TRBJ2-1; possibly TRBD1 for D (5 bases). The J call may be wrong; the DNA end is better matched by TRBJ2-7. Germline V gene sequence: CDR1 SGHTA, CDR2 FQGTGA. The CDR3 has 14 residues. The CDR3 sequence is CASSSGYSYNEQYF. CDR3 coding DNA: TGTGCCAGCAGTTCAGGGTACTCCTACAATGAGCAGTACTTC.

This clonotype occurred many times. The rearrangement links TRBV11-3 to TRBJ2-1; tentatively, D is TRBD1 (5 bases). This CDR3 is built from 15 residues. Germline V gene sequence: CDR1 SGHNT, CDR2 YENEEA. The germline V and J ends were trimmed by 5 bases and 0 bases, with 11 bases remaining between them. In nucleotides, the CDR3 is TGTGCCAGCAGCGTTGACAGCAGCTCCTACAATGAGCAGTTCTTC. This sequence encodes CASSVDSSSYNEQFF.

This clonotype occurred many times. The chain couples TRBV7-9 to TRBJ2-7; tentative D call: TRBD1 (5 bases). Germline V gene lookup returns CDR1 SEHNR and CDR2 FQNEAQ (reference sequence). Between the trimmed V and J ends, which lost 6 bases and 2 bases, there was a span of 11 bases. The CDR3 totals 13 residues. CDR3 in DNA: TGTGCCAGCAGGGACACTTTAACCTACGAGCAGTACTTC. Protein product: CASRDTLTYEQYF.

This clonotype was recorded many times. The rearrangement joins TRBV15 to TRBJ2-7; 7 bases map to TRBD1. This CDR3 is built from 13 residues. CDR1 is LNHNV and CDR2 is YYDKDF in the germline V gene (reference sequence). Unmatched junction bases numbered 7, after V lost 6 bases and J lost 5 bases. CDR3: CATSLDRAHEQYF. As DNA, the CDR3 is TGTGCCACCAGTCTCGACAGGGCCCACGAGCAGTACTTC.

About this clonotype itself: A much larger clone differs from this one at a single base, so this may be a read error. The rearrangement links TRBV7-6 to TRBJ2-1; 8 bases match TRBD2. The end of the DNA is better explained by TRBJ2-7, so the J call may be wrong. The length of the CDR3 is 15 residues. CDR1 is SGHVS and CDR2 is FNYEAQ in the germline V gene. The CDR3 is CASSAGGFAYNEQYF. The CDR3 nucleotides are TGTGCCAGCAGCGCGGGGGGCTTTGCCTACAATGAGCAGTACTTC.